The subject of this entry is one TCR beta chain. Its antigen is not yet known. Within one base of it there is no much larger clone, and no base qualities were kept. In Seattle, one collaborating source enrolled patients while the infection was active and tracked those patients longitudinally over the course of disease. The collaborating institutions used their own protocols to collect whole blood in K2EDTA tubes. For TCRbeta analysis, collaborators shipped samples as frozen whole blood, isolated PBMCs, or DNA extracted from either of those sample types. Relative to germline, V is 3 bases shorter and J is 7 bases shorter, with 10 bases between their ends. The CDR3 runs 14 amino acids, cysteine and phenylalanine included. The CDR3 DNA has 42 bases and is translated from base 1. The CDR1 and CDR2 encoded by the germline V gene are SGHTA and FQGNSA. This record belongs to a study of blood T cell repertoires in COVID-19 (dated by TCRdb to the early 2020s). For the study in its entirety: The collaborator samples originated in the United States, Italy and Spain and spanned the acute and convalescent phases of COVID-19. The material from the prospective study consisted of cDNA or gDNA derived from T cells, B-cell-depleted T cells, or PBMCs. Subjects who had been exposed to COVID-19, were actively infected with it, or had recovered from it provided the deeply sampled blood TCRbeta repertoires that made up the dataset. The repertoires were made available in a free public database intended to serve as a resource for research on the immune response to SARS-CoV-2. The samples were drawn from the first 160 participants of the ongoing ImmuneRACE study and from roughly 1,300 subjects provided by 6 global collaborators. Nearly every sample came with metadata listing a de-identified subject ID, COVID-19 status, age in years and sex. Where HLA class I and class II types were available, the types were taken from metadata supplied by the sample provider, not from assay-based typing. The investigation overall reported the following: The quantity of clinical and demographic metadata differed by source and by participant and was supplied without curation.

TCRbeta CDR3 regions were amplified from genomic DNA using the immunoSEQ Assay, a bias-controlled multiplex PCR. The source study handled its data this way. The number of nucleated cells in each sample was estimated by amplification of reference gene primers within the assay. Sequence reads were collapsed and filtered to measure the absolute abundance of every unique TCRbeta CDR3 rearrangement. Productive Simpson clonality was computed per sample as the square root of Simpson's diversity index over productive rearrangements. TCRdb limited this immuneACCESS table to in-frame rearrangements with V and J called. A share of clones is missing; checked studies link under half to unresolved V genes, and the rest is unexplained. V and J calls and clone size are given by that table; D and trimming were obtained from the DNA. Within this sample are some 200,000 clones, with roughly 88% of them counted one time only. Together, the top ten hold about a sixth of the sample.

The chain is made from TRBV7-2 and TRBJ1-6; matching of 5 bases hints at TRBD1 as the D gene. Material for sequencing was peripheral blood. The source is a man aged 45 to 65 with COVID-19, enrolled during active disease. CDR3 loop: CASSFRQKNSPLHF. The DNA is TGTGCCAGCAGCTTTCGACAGAAGAATTCACCCCTCCACTTT. The full variable domain, with segments outside the CDR3 supplied by the reference TRBV7-2 and TRBJ1-6 proteins, appears as GAGVSQSPSNKVTEKGKDVELRCDPISGHTALYWYRQSLGQGLEFLIYFQGNSAPDKSGLPSDRFSAERTGGSVSTLTIQRTQQEDSAVYLCASSFRQKNSPLHFGNGTRLTVT.